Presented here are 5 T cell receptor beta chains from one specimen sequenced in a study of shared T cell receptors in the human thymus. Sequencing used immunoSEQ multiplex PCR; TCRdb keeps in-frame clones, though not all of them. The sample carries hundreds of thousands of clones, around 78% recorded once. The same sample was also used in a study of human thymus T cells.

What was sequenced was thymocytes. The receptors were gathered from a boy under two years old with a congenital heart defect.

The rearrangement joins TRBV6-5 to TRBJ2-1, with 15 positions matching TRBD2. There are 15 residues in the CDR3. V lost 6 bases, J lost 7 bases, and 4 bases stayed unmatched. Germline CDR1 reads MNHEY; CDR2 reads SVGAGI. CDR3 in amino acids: CASSEGLAGGNEQFF. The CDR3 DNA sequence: TGTGCCAGCAGCGAGGGACTAGCGGGAGGAAATGAGCAGTTCTTC.

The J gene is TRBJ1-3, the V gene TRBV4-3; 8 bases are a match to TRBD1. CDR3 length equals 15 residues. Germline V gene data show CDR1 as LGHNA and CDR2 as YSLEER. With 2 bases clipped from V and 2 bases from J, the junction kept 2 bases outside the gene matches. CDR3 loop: CASSQQGQAGNTIYF. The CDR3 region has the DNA TGCGCCAGCAGCCAACAGGGACAGGCTGGAAACACCATATATTTT.

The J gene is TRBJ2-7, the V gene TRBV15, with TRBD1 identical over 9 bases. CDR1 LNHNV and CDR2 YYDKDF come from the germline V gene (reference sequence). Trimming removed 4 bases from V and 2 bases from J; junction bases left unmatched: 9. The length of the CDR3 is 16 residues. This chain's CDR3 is CATSKTPGQGAYEQYF. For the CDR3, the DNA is TGTGCCACCAGCAAGACTCCGGGACAGGGAGCCTACGAGCAGTACTTC.

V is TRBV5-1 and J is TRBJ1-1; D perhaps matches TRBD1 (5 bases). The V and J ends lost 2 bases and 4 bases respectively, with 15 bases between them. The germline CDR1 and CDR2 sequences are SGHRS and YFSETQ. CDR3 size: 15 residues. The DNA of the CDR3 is TGCGCCAGCAGCTTTAGAGGGGCGGGAAGCACTGAAGCTTTCTTT. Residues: CASSFRGAGSTEAFF.

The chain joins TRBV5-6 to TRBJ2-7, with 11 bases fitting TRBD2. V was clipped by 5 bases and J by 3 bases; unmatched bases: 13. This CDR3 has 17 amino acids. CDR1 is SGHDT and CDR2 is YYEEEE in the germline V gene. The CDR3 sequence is CASRISGTSGGLYEQYF. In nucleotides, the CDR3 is TGTGCCAGCAGAATATCGGGGACTAGCGGAGGGCTCTACGAGCAGTACTTC.